This record covers a single T cell receptor beta chain. Its antigen is unknown. The CDR3 is 14 residues long. Trimming cost V 7 bases and J 7 bases; bases outside gene matches: 6. Germline V gene sequence: CDR1 SGHTS, CDR2 YDEGEE. The data stem from a study of blood T cells in healthy people across ages. Study-wide results and limits: The study could not conclusively compare naive and antigen-experienced cells, given its unsorted PBMCs.

Using a J-beta primer mix together with a sample-barcoded 5' primer, a second PCR was run for roughly 7 to 12 cycles. Tags on each cDNA molecule came from a template-switch adaptor with 12 random nucleotides. TCRdb reanalysed the 5' RACE reads using MiXCR and keeps one entry per CDR3 protein. The sample yields over a million distinct CDR3 sequences, approximately 59% seen once. The authors isolated at least 6 million PBMCs per sample. The clonotype was recovered from a young man in good health. The chain has TRBV5-8 and TRBJ2-1; 12 nucleotides match TRBD2. Source material: blood. The CDR3 DNA is TGTGCCAGCCCGACTAGCGGGAGCGGGAATGAGCAGTTCTTC. It encodes CASPTSGSGNEQFF.